One T cell receptor (beta chain) is described in this entry. The data were obtained in a study of cytomegalovirus exposure and HLA in healthy donors. J gave up 5 bases and V 5 bases, and 17 bases lay outside the gene matches. CDR3 length equals 17 residues. CDR1 is SGHVS, CDR2 FQNEAQ, per germline. Primers: 60 Vbeta forward and 13 Jbeta reverse. Sequencing used immunoSEQ multiplex PCR; TCRdb keeps in-frame clones, though not all of them. Of 98,000 or so clones listed, over 60% were seen once; the top ten hold 16%. The sequence came from a man aged 55 to 70 in good health and CMV-seropositive. The chain uses TRBV7-8 and TRBJ2-7, with 8 bases fitting TRBD2. Specimen: PBMCs. As DNA, the CDR3 is TGTGCCAGCAGCCCCCTTTTCGGCGTCGGGGGGGCGGACGAGCAGTACTTC. As protein: CASSPLFGVGGADEQYF.